This T cell receptor (beta chain) was identified in a study of post-analysis software for immune sequencing data. CDR3 length: 15 residues. Germline CDR1 is LGHNA and CDR2 is YSLEER. The V and J ends lost 0 bases and 6 bases respectively, with 12 bases between them. Unique molecular identifiers had been added to the TCR beta cDNA libraries. TCRdb fed the PCR reads into MiXCR, producing one record per CDR3 protein. The table has around 770,000 distinct CDR3 sequences, roughly 50% seen once. This clonotype was detected only a few times. Its target is not known. Study-level results: Higher frequency in patients than in controls was seen for several TRBV segments, with TRBV5-6, TRBV5-1 and TRBV20-1 among them.

J is TRBJ2-4 and V is TRBV4-3, with D uncertain. The sample comprised blood. This clonotype was obtained from a girl aged 10-17 years with multiple sclerosis. In DNA, the CDR3 is TGCGCCAGCAGCCAAGATCGAGGCAGCACAAACATTCAGTACTTC. It encodes CASSQDRGSTNIQYF.